The 32 T cell receptor beta chains below come from one sample, sequenced in a study of CD8 T cells in ankylosing spondylitis. A single record per CDR3 protein comes from TCRdb applying MiXCR to the 5' RACE reads. This sample yields approximately 250,000 distinct CDR3 sequences, of which approximately 30% are seen a single time; around 4.5% belongs to the top ten. The sequencing input was blood, either unsorted or a sorted T cell fraction (not recorded which). Source of these receptors: a male donor with ankylosing spondylitis or in good health (not recorded which).

V gene TRBV12-3 or TRBV12-4 combines with J gene TRBJ2-7; unclear D gene. This CDR3 region has 15 residues. V lost 2 bases, J lost 5 bases, and 16 bases lay in between. In DNA form, the CDR3 reads TGTGCCAGCAGTTTATCGAGCTGGCCTAGGGACGAGCAGTACTTC. It translates to CASSLSSWPRDEQYF.

In this sample, this clonotype turned up a few times. This chain joins TRBV15 and TRBJ1-2; no firm D call. Trimming left V 1 base short and J 1 base short, with 4 bases between. The CDR3 is 13 residues long. Germline V CDR1 and CDR2: LNHNV, YYDKDF (reference sequence). The chain's CDR3 is CATSRAVNYGYTF. In nucleotides, the CDR3 is TGTGCCACCAGCAGAGCAGTTAACTATGGCTACACCTTC.

The table lists this clonotype with a few counts. The V call is TRBV5-6, the J call TRBJ2-1; 7 nucleotides match TRBD1. The CDR3 sequence is 15 residues long. V was pared by 7 bases and J by 3 bases, with 10 bases of the junction left unmatched. Germline V gene lookup returns CDR1 SGHDT and CDR2 YYEEEE. This CDR3 reads CASRKGTVNYNEQFF. In nucleotides, the CDR3 is TGTGCCAGCCGAAAAGGGACAGTCAACTACAATGAGCAGTTCTTC.

V usage is TRBV29-1 and J usage is TRBJ2-7; D is perhaps TRBD1 (6 bases). Per the germline V gene, CDR1 is SQVTM and CDR2 is ANQGSEA. V was pared by 4 bases and J by 3 bases, with 13 bases between. This CDR3 has 13 residues. CDR3 in amino acids: CSVGRAGDYEQYF. CDR3 coding DNA: TGCAGCGTTGGGCGGGCAGGGGACTACGAGCAGTACTTC.

The rearrangement joins TRBV12-3 or TRBV12-4 to TRBJ1-6; D remains ambiguous. The CDR3 length is 15 residues. V was trimmed by 6 bases and J by 6 bases, leaving 15 bases between them. The DNA for the CDR3 is TGTGCCAGCAGGACGCAGGCGTTAACTAATTCACCCCTCCACTTT. Amino acids: CASRTQALTNSPLHF.

This clonotype was seen a handful of times. The chain employs TRBV20-1 and TRBJ2-7, with TRBD1 identical over 7 bases. This CDR3 is 13 amino acids long. Per the germline V gene, CDR1 is DFQATT and CDR2 is SNEGSKA (reference sequence). The trim removed 5 bases at V and 2 bases at J, leaving 6 bases unmatched. The CDR3 protein is CSAQGQVTYEQYF. CDR3 sequence (DNA): TGCAGTGCTCAAGGACAGGTTACCTACGAGCAGTACTTC.

CDR3 protein: CASSTGQGSYEQYF. In DNA form, the CDR3 reads TGTGCCAGCAGCACGGGACAGGGTTCCTACGAGCAGTACTTC. J is TRBJ2-7 and V is TRBV5-6; 9 bases fit TRBD1. This CDR3 contains 14 residues. Germline-derived CDR1 and CDR2 are SGHDT and YYEEEE. V shed 4 bases, J shed 1 base, and the junction held 3 bases outside the gene matches.

This clonotype turned up a few times. The chain joins TRBV6-1 to TRBJ1-2; weak D call: TRBD1 (5 bases). The germline V gene has CDR1 MNHNS and CDR2 SASEGT. This CDR3 comprises 14 residues. V lost 8 bases, J lost 8 bases, and 21 bases lay in between. Here the CDR3 reads CASRSLGGARGYTF. CDR3 nucleotides: TGTGCCAGCCGCTCCTTAGGCGGGGCTCGGGGCTACACCTTC.

This chain links TRBV12-3 or TRBV12-4 with TRBJ2-4; the match to TRBD2 covers 8 bases. The J segment lost 6 bases and the V segment lost 3 bases, leaving 10 bases of the junction unmatched. CDR3 size: 16 residues. Written as DNA, the CDR3 is TGTGCCAGCAGTTTCGGCGGGGGGACCCCAGGAAACATTCAGTACTTC. Its protein is CASSFGGGTPGNIQYF.

The V and J genes are TRBV20-1 and TRBJ2-7; D remains ambiguous. The CDR3 length is 13 residues. Germline V gene lookup returns CDR1 DFQATT and CDR2 SNEGSKA (reference sequence). Trimming cost V 1 base and J 2 bases, with 9 bases left between them. CDR3 sequence (DNA): TGCAGTGCTAGAGTCCAGGCGGCCTACGAGCAGTACTTC. It encodes CSARVQAAYEQYF.

The chain has TRBV20-1 and TRBJ1-1; D remains ambiguous. CDR3 length equals 14 residues. Per germline, CDR1 DFQATT and CDR2 SNEGSKA (reference sequence). V was cut by 1 base and J by 1 base, with 10 bases left in between. CDR3 bases: TGCAGTGCTAGAGTTGACACTGCGAACACTGAAGCTTTCTTT. Translating gives CSARVDTANTEAFF.

This clonotype was observed a few times. The genes are TRBV12-3 or TRBV12-4 and TRBJ2-1; a possible D gene is TRBD2 (6 bases). The CDR3 contains 15 residues. The V gene lost 5 bases and the J gene lost 4 bases, with 15 bases spanning the gap. As DNA, the CDR3 is TGTGCCAGCAGTCAGGCCCAGCGGGCTTACAATGAGCAGTTCTTC. Translation: CASSQAQRAYNEQFF.

This chain links TRBV7-9 with TRBJ2-7, with D perhaps matching TRBD2 (5 bases). Trimming pared 4 bases from V and 3 bases from J, leaving 10 bases between. This CDR3 has 13 amino acids. Germline-derived CDR1 and CDR2 are SEHNR and FQNEAQ (reference sequence). The CDR3 DNA follows: TGTGCCAGCAGCTCCGCACTAGGCTACGAGCAGTACTTC. It translates to CASSSALGYEQYF.

This sequence joins TRBV5-1 and TRBJ2-3; D uncertain. This CDR3 has 15 residues. Trimming removed 0 bases at V and 4 bases at J, with 12 bases between. Germline CDR1 reads SGHRS; CDR2 reads YFSETQ. The CDR3 is CASSLEGPGSDTQYF. For the CDR3, the DNA is TGCGCCAGCAGCTTGGAAGGGCCTGGGTCAGATACGCAGTATTTT.

V usage is TRBV20-1 and J usage is TRBJ2-7; TRBD1 matches at 7 bases. CDR1 DFQATT and CDR2 SNEGSKA come from the germline V gene (reference sequence). The CDR3 spans 13 residues. Germline trimming cut 5 bases from V and 5 bases from J; bases unmatched to any gene: 9. CDR3 coding DNA: TGCAGTGCTTCTCCGGGACAGCTCCACGAGCAGTACTTC. Amino acids: CSASPGQLHEQYF.

The chain links TRBV4-1 to TRBJ2-5, with 8 bases that match TRBD1. Trimming took 0 bases from V and 5 from J; bases not matched to a gene: 11. The CDR3 runs to 17 residues. Germline values: CDR1 MGHRA, CDR2 YSYEKL. The CDR3 loop is CASSQDILDRVRETQYF. The CDR3 DNA is TGCGCCAGCAGCCAAGATATTTTGGACAGGGTCAGGGAGACCCAGTACTTC.

The V and J genes are TRBV28 and TRBJ2-2; D not resolved. Trimming cost V 3 bases and J 11 bases, with 13 bases left between them. Germline V gene lookup returns CDR1 MDHEN and CDR2 SYDVKM. The CDR3 loop spans 13 amino acids. DNA of the CDR3: TGTGCCAGCAGTTTTTACAGTGGTCGAGAGCTGTTTTTT. As protein: CASSFYSGRELFF.

The chain has TRBV7-9 and TRBJ2-7, with 12 bases matching TRBD1. J gave up 7 bases and V 3 bases, and 7 bases lay outside the gene matches. Germline V gene sequence: CDR1 SEHNR, CDR2 FQNEAQ (reference sequence). The CDR3 has 15 residues. The CDR3 loop reads CASSFPGQGAPEQYF. The CDR3 nucleotides are TGTGCCAGCAGCTTTCCGGGACAGGGGGCTCCTGAGCAGTACTTC. The full variable domain, with the rest looked up from reference TRBV7-9 and TRBJ2-7, is DTGVSQNPRHKITKRGQNVTFRCDPISEHNRLYWYRQTLGQGPEFLTYFQNEAQLEKSRLLSDRFSAERPKGSFSTLEIQRTEQGDSAMYLCASSFPGQGAPEQYFGPGTRLTVT.

The chain recombines TRBV7-2 with TRBJ2-3; D remains ambiguous. This CDR3 is built from 14 residues. Per the germline V gene, CDR1 is SGHTA and CDR2 is FQGNSA. The V end was cut by 5 bases, the J end by 0 bases, with 9 bases between. The CDR3 nucleotides read TGTGCCAGCAGCCGAGTTCATAGCACAGATACGCAGTATTTT. This sequence encodes CASSRVHSTDTQYF.

The chain combines TRBV6-1 with TRBJ2-7; TRBD1 matches 10 bases. Germline CDR1 and CDR2: MNHNS and SASEGT. The CDR3 consists of 15 residues. The junction had 8 bases not matched to a gene; V was cut back by 2 bases and J by 7 bases. CDR3 DNA: TGTGCCAGCAGTGAAAGGGACAGGGGACCTGAGGAGCAGTACTTC. It yields the protein CASSERDRGPEEQYF.

The V and J genes are TRBV7-7 and TRBJ2-7; D is undetermined. Germline CDR1 reads SSHAT; CDR2 reads FNYEAQ (reference sequence). Trimming took 1 base from V and 6 from J, leaving 10 bases between them. The CDR3 has 13 residues. The CDR3 region is CASSLVVGLEQYF. CDR3 sequence (DNA): TGTGCCAGCAGCTTAGTAGTGGGTCTCGAGCAGTACTTC. Together with reference TRBV7-7 and TRBJ2-7, the CDR3 gives the full variable domain: GAGVSQSPRYKVTKRGQDVTLRCDPISSHATLYWYQQALGQGPEFLTYFNYEAQPDKSGLPSDRFSAERPEGSISTLTIQRTEQRDSAMYRCASSLVVGLEQYFGPGTRLTVT.

The chain recombines TRBV9 with TRBJ2-5; D is unresolved. The length of the CDR3 is 12 residues. The V and J ends lost 1 base and 3 bases respectively, with 4 bases between them. Germline V lookup: CDR1 SGDLS, CDR2 YYNGEE. This chain's CDR3 is CASSVYEETQYF. The CDR3 DNA sequence: TGTGCCAGCAGCGTATATGAAGAGACCCAGTACTTC.

V gene TRBV7-2 combines with J gene TRBJ2-5; perhaps D is TRBD1 or TRBD2 (5 bases each). This CDR3 contains 15 residues. Germline-derived CDR1 and CDR2 are SGHTA and FQGNSA. Deletions cut 3 bases from V and 5 bases from J, with 16 bases between. The CDR3 bases are TGTGCCAGCAGCTTTTTCGGACCGGGGCGGGAGACCCAGTACTTC. It encodes CASSFFGPGRETQYF.

This clonotype was seen a few times. This chain joins TRBV5-5 and TRBJ2-7, with 8 bases fitting TRBD2. CDR1 and CDR2 (germline): SGHKS, YYEKEE (reference sequence). Unmatched junction bases numbered 12, after V lost 3 bases and J lost 4 bases. The CDR3 sequence is 16 residues long. The CDR3 region is CASSSGGQGTRYEQYF. For the CDR3, the DNA is TGTGCCAGCAGCTCCGGGGGGCAGGGGACTAGGTACGAGCAGTACTTC.

This clonotype was counted a few times. The CDR3 DNA reads TGCAGTGCTAGAGTAGCGGGGGGATCCTACAATGAGCAGTTCTTC. Protein sequence: CSARVAGGSYNEQFF. The J gene is TRBJ2-1, the V gene TRBV20-1, with 10 bases aligning to TRBD2. CDR1 DFQATT and CDR2 SNEGSKA come from the germline V gene (reference sequence). The CDR3 covers 15 residues. V lost 1 base to trimming and J lost 1 base; unmatched junction nucleotides: 1.

This clonotype turned up a few times. The rearrangement joins TRBV20-1 to TRBJ2-6; D remains unclear. Between the trimmed V and J ends, which lost 1 base and 0 bases, there was a span of 10 bases. The CDR3 has 16 residues. Germline V gene data show CDR1 as DFQATT and CDR2 as SNEGSKA (reference sequence). The CDR3 protein is CSARVLSGSGANVLTF. CDR3 DNA sequence: TGCAGTGCTAGAGTTCTCTCAGGCTCTGGGGCCAACGTCCTGACTTTC.

The genes are TRBV9 and TRBJ1-6; D is unresolved. Trimming took 0 bases from V and 11 from J, leaving 15 bases between them. Germline V CDR1 and CDR2: SGDLS, YYNGEE. The CDR3 has 15 residues. CDR3 DNA: TGTGCCAGCAGCGTAGGCCTCCAGTCGGGAGCACCCCTCCACTTT. This translates into CASSVGLQSGAPLHF.

This clonotype turned up a few times. The chain links TRBV12-3 or TRBV12-4 to TRBJ2-1; TRBD2 agrees at 12 bases. The length of the CDR3 is 14 residues. V shed 6 bases, J shed 8 bases, and the junction held 5 bases outside the gene matches. In DNA form, the CDR3 reads TGTGCCAGCAGCCCGACTAGCGGGGGCGATGAGCAGTTCTTC. Translated: CASSPTSGGDEQFF.

The chain employs TRBV7-2 and TRBJ2-1; D is uncertain. Trimming stripped 1 base from V and 5 bases from J, with 18 bases between. The CDR3 length is 17 residues. The germline V gene encodes CDR1 SGHTA and CDR2 FQGNSA. The CDR3 here is CASSLVAKPWGDNEQFF. CDR3 DNA: TGTGCCAGCAGCTTAGTAGCAAAACCTTGGGGTGACAATGAGCAGTTCTTC.

This chain links TRBV9 with TRBJ2-7; no clear D gene. V dropped 2 bases and J dropped 0 bases, with 12 bases sitting between them. This CDR3 region has 15 residues. Looked up from germline, CDR1 is SGDLS and CDR2 is YYNGEE. The CDR3 nucleotides are TGTGCCAGCAGCGTCGGCGGTGCGAGCTCCTACGAGCAGTACTTC. Translated, it gives CASSVGGASSYEQYF.

This clonotype occurred a few times. The chain combines TRBV27 with TRBJ1-4; D unclear. CDR1 and CDR2 from the germline V gene are MNHEY and SMNVEV (reference sequence). This CDR3 has 14 residues. V was shortened by 2 bases and J by 5 bases, with 9 bases between the two germline ends. CDR3 bases: TGTGCCAGCAGTTTAGCGGCCTCGAATGAAAAACTGTTTTTT. This sequence encodes CASSLAASNEKLFF.

This chain connects TRBV7-2 to TRBJ1-4; D might be TRBD1 (6 bases). Looked up from germline, CDR1 is SGHTA and CDR2 is FQGNSA. The CDR3 is 17 amino acids. Trimming shortened V by 4 bases and J by 6 bases, and 21 bases separated the two germline ends. CDR3 amino acids: CASSSLGQGRMDEKLFF. CDR3 DNA sequence: TGTGCCAGCAGCTCATTGGGACAAGGGAGGATGGATGAAAAACTGTTTTTT.